Listed below are T cell receptor beta chains from one sample, sequenced in a study of T-cell memory formation after mild COVID-19. TCRdb re-called the 5' RACE reads with MiXCR, one entry per CDR3 protein. The sample records under 300,000 distinct CDR3 sequences, approximately 8.4% being singletons. The specimen was PBMCs or a T cell subset sorted from them (not recorded which). The receptors stem from a man between 18 and 35 years old who had mild COVID-19 (a few samples of this study predate the infection). Cell type and time point are not known. Each CDR3 is given with its conserved first and last residue. The D gene is left open where the match is weak. The size field is filled for only some rows; it gives once, few, many or a size class.

TRBJ1-2 | - | TRBV6-5 | few | CASSLGRFSYGYTF | TGTGCCAGCTCTCTAGGCAGGTTCAGCTATGGCTACACCTTC
TRBJ2-7 | TRBD1 | TRBV5-5 | many | CASSFFGTGSYEQYF | TGTGCCAGCAGCTTTTTCGGGACAGGGTCCTACGAGCAGTACTTC
TRBJ1-2 | - | TRBV7-9 | - | CASSTYSGQSLGGYTF | TGTGCCAGCAGCACTTACTCAGGCCAGAGTTTAGGTGGCTACACCTTC
TRBJ1-4 | - | TRBV5-1 | - | CASSPRGGEKLFF | TGCGCCAGCAGCCCCCGAGGGGGGGAAAAACTGTTTTTT
TRBJ2-1 | TRBD1 | TRBV3-1 | - | CASSQAPPGQGAVEQFF | TGTGCCAGCAGCCAAGCTCCTCCGGGACAGGGGGCGGTTGAGCAGTTCTTC
TRBJ2-5 | TRBD1 | TRBV6-6 | few | CASSPYPDRGPYGETQYF | TGTGCCAGCAGTCCCTACCCGGACAGGGGGCCGTATGGAGAGACCCAGTACTTC
TRBJ1-2 | TRBD1 | TRBV6-5 | few | CASSPRDRGYTF | TGTGCCAGCAGTCCCCGGGACAGAGGCTACACCTTC
TRBJ2-6 | - | TRBV7-3 | few | CASSLTQTYSSGANVLTF | TGTGCCAGCAGCTTAACACAGACGTACAGCTCTGGGGCCAACGTCCTGACTTTC
TRBJ2-1 | TRBD1 | TRBV25-1 | - | CASTWGDRGREGEQFF | TGTGCCAGCACCTGGGGGGACAGGGGGCGCGAAGGTGAGCAGTTCTTC
TRBJ2-6 | - | TRBV4-1 | - | CASSQVSGRGTGANVLTF | TGCGCCAGCAGCCAAGTATCAGGGCGAGGGACTGGGGCCAACGTCCTGACTTTC
TRBJ2-7 | - | TRBV15 | many | CATSPGTAYEQYF | TGTGCCACCAGTCCTGGTACGGCCTACGAGCAGTACTTC
TRBJ1-1 | - | TRBV6-1 | - | CASSEARGTEAFF | TGTGCCAGCAGTGAAGCGCGAGGAACTGAAGCTTTCTTT
TRBJ1-2 | TRBD1 | TRBV5-6 | few | CASNQGARYGYTF | TGTGCCAGCAACCAGGGGGCGCGTTATGGCTACACCTTC
TRBJ2-2 | - | TRBV27 | many | CASSFGEAGELFF | TGTGCCAGCAGTTTTGGAGAGGCCGGGGAGCTGTTTTTT
TRBJ2-4 | - | TRBV11-2 | - | CASWGDGIQYF | TGTGCCAGCTGGGGCGACGGCATTCAGTACTTC
TRBJ2-1 | - | TRBV4-1 | few | CASSRAGNEQFF | TGCGCCAGCAGCCGGGCGGGAAATGAGCAGTTCTTC
TRBJ2-6 | TRBD2 | TRBV4-2 | few | CASSHSSGSSGANVLTF | TGTGCCAGCAGCCATTCTAGCGGTAGCTCTGGGGCCAACGTCCTGACTTTC
TRBJ2-5 | TRBD2 | TRBV5-1 | - | CASSLGERGTYQETQYF | TGCGCCAGCAGCCTCGGGGAGCGGGGAACGTACCAAGAGACCCAGTACTTC
TRBJ1-5 | TRBD1 | TRBV20-1 | many | CSARVNRGGDQPQHF | TGCAGTGCTAGAGTTAACAGGGGTGGGGATCAGCCCCAGCATTTT
TRBJ2-5 | - | TRBV5-1 | - | CASSLVGSAETQYF | TGCGCCAGCAGCTTGGTGGGGTCGGCGGAGACCCAGTACTTC
TRBJ2-4 | - | TRBV7-2 | - | CASSLAPPGTAKNIQYF | TGTGCCAGCAGCTTAGCGCCCCCCGGGACAGCCAAAAACATTCAGTACTTC
TRBJ2-5 | - | TRBV15 | - | CATSPRQETQYF | TGTGCCACCAGCCCCCGCCAAGAGACCCAGTACTTC
TRBJ1-2 | - | TRBV9 | - | CASSEPGVGNYGYTF | TGTGCCAGCAGCGAACCAGGGGTGGGGAACTATGGCTACACCTTC
TRBJ1-4 | TRBD1 | TRBV5-5 | few | CASRRDSKLFF | TGTGCCAGCAGGCGGGACAGCAAACTGTTTTTT
TRBJ2-7 | TRBD1 | TRBV11-2 | many | CASSRGQGSSYEQYF | TGTGCCAGCAGCCGGGGACAGGGCAGCTCCTACGAGCAGTACTTC
TRBJ1-5 | - | TRBV7-2 | - | CASSPRDGNQPQHF | TGTGCCAGCAGCCCTAGGGACGGGAATCAGCCCCAGCATTTT
TRBJ1-1 | - | TRBV7-2 | - | CASSLGGAQNTEAFF | TGTGCCAGCAGCTTAGGAGGGGCCCAGAACACTGAAGCTTTCTTT
TRBJ2-3 | - | TRBV4-2 | - | CASSQVGMAGAGTDTQYF | TGTGCCAGCAGCCAAGTGGGGATGGCGGGGGCCGGGACAGATACGCAGTATTTT
TRBJ2-3 | - | TRBV7-7 | - | CASSREGTDTQYF | TGTGCCAGCAGCAGAGAGGGGACAGATACGCAGTATTTT
TRBJ2-5 | - | TRBV12-3/TRBV12-4 | few | CASSLAQGQGPYSETQYF | TGTGCCAGCAGTTTAGCGCAGGGTCAGGGGCCTTACTCGGAGACCCAGTACTTC
TRBJ1-6 | - | TRBV12-3/TRBV12-4 | many | CASSLRFSPLHF | TGTGCCAGCAGTTTAAGGTTTAGTCCCCTCCACTTT
TRBJ2-7 | - | TRBV28 | - | CASRVQGGYEQYF | TGTGCCAGCAGGGTTCAGGGGGGCTACGAGCAGTACTTC
TRBJ2-6 | TRBD1 | TRBV28 | - | CVTGVISGANVLTF | TGTGTCACAGGGGTGATCTCTGGGGCCAACGTCCTGACTTTC
TRBJ2-3 | - | TRBV5-1 | - | CASSEVGPGNTQYF | TGCGCCAGCTCGGAGGTGGGGCCGGGAAATACGCAGTATTTT
TRBJ1-2 | - | TRBV25-1 | - | CASSEGFGLPNYGYTF | TGTGCCAGCAGTGAAGGTTTCGGACTGCCGAACTATGGCTACACCTTC
TRBJ2-2 | - | TRBV5-5 | many | CASSYVGETNTGELFF | TGTGCCAGCAGCTACGTCGGGGAGACGAACACCGGGGAGCTGTTTTTT
TRBJ1-5 | - | TRBV4-1 | - | CASARTPLNQPQHF | TGCGCCAGCGCCCGGACTCCTCTCAATCAGCCCCAGCATTTT